This T cell receptor (beta chain) was found in a study of shared T cell receptors in the human thymus. Sequenced by immunoSEQ multiplex PCR; TCRdb stores in-frame clones only, minus some. The sample lists 630,000 or so clones, 80% to 90% occurring once. The same specimen was also included in a second study, on human thymus T cells. As that report states: Samples came from healthy Finnish infants during open corrective cardiac surgery. It was from resections taken during corrective heart surgery that the thymus tissue came. Repertoires sampled from thymus and blood appeared biased in V and J gene usage.

The TCR originated in a boy under three years old with a congenital heart defect. The sequencing input was thymocytes.

In nucleotides, the CDR3 is TGTGCCAGTAGCCCCACACCCATCGTGAACTACGAGCAGTACTTC. Translation: CASSPTPIVNYEQYF. This chain uses TRBV19 with TRBJ2-7; D gene unclear. This CDR3 has 15 amino acids. V shed 6 bases and J shed 3 bases, with 18 bases lying between them. CDR1 LNHDA and CDR2 SQIVND come from the germline V gene (reference sequence). The full variable domain, in which reference TRBV19 and TRBJ2-7 provide the parts outside the CDR3, is DGGITQSPKYLFRKEGQNVTLSCEQNLNHDAMYWYRQDPGQGLRLIYYSQIVNDFQKGDIAEGYSVSREKKESFPLTVTSAQKNPTAFYLCASSPTPIVNYEQYFGPGTRLTVT.